This T cell receptor beta chain was profiled in a study of beta chain features in type 1 diabetes. Staining for CD45RO/CCR7/CD25/CD127/CD95/CD27 allowed sorting of CD4+ naive, central memory, regulatory and stem cell-like memory cells. Expressed TCRB transcripts were sequenced because the isolated RNA had all been reverse transcribed beforehand. TCRdb's copy holds only in-frame clones and misses some; the assay was immunoSEQ multiplex PCR. This sample has 430,000 or so clones, with over 9.5% found just once. Study conclusions and caveats: In type 1 diabetes patients, VDJ junctions had fewer insertions; deletions at these junctions were more frequent. When Type 1 diabetes patients were examined, their TCRB CDR3s proved moderately but significantly shorter in all four CD4+ subsets. The cDNA sequencing approach could over-represent high-TCR-expressing cells.

This clone was seen a few times. The antigen is unknown. Germline loops: CDR1 KGHSH, CDR2 LQKENI. The CDR3 extends over 15 amino acids. Deletions cut 6 bases from V and 1 base from J, with 15 bases between. The material sequenced was naive CD4+ T cells from blood. V usage is TRBV18 and J usage is TRBJ1-1; the D gene is possibly TRBD1 (5 bases). The TCR sequence derives from a woman between 18 and 30 years old in good health. The CDR3 DNA sequence: TGTGCCAGCTCCCCCTTACAAGGGGAGAACACTGAAGCTTTCTTT. Residues: CASSPLQGENTEAFF.